Detailed here is one T cell receptor (beta chain). What it binds is unknown. The sample belongs to a study of T cell repertoires in cytomegalovirus infection. Overall study: In public TCR beta signatures, there were indications of both CMV infection and matching HLA type.

TCRdb used MiXCR to reprocess the reads, holding one entry per CDR3 protein. The sample has about 920,000 distinct CDR3 sequences, 31% seen once. Study-wide points: In two of eight donors, the top clonotype was HLA-C-restricted CMV-specific. Summed frequency of shared TCR beta families picked out CMV carriers who also had the relevant HLA.

The source of this sequence is a human donor in good health (CMV status not recorded). Some clones in this sample may be carry-over from other donors' samples. The input for sequencing was cultured CD8+ T cells from PBMCs, taken from culture after CMV antigen stimulation.

The CDR3 nucleotides are TGCGCCAGCAGTCAATTCCTTAGGGGGGGCCCTACCTCCTACGAGCAGTACGTC. It yields the protein CASSQFLRGGPTSYEQYV. The gene calls are TRBV23-1 and TRBJ2-7; possibly TRBD2 for D (7 bases). TRBV23-1 is labeled an ORF, and its function is uncertain. Trimming shortened V by 1 base and J by 0 bases, and 19 bases separated the two germline ends. The CDR3 extends over 18 amino acids.